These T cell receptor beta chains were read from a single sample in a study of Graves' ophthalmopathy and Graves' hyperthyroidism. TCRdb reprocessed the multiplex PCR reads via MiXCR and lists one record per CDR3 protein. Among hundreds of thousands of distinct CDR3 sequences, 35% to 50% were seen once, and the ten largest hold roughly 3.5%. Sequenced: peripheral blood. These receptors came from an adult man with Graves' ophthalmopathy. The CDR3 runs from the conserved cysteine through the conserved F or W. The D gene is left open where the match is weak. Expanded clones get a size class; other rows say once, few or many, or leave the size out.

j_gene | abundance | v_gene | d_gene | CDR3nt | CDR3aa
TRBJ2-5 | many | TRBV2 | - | TGTGCCAGCACCGGAACAGGGAACCAAGAGACCCAGTACTTC | CASTGTGNQETQYF
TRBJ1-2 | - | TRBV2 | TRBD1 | TGTGCCAGCAGGGGACAGTTCGCTGATGTTTACTATGGCTACACCTTC | CASRGQFADVYYGYTF
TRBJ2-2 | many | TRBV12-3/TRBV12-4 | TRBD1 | TGTGCCAGCAGGAGGGACAGCGGTGGCGGGGAGCTGTTTTTT | CASRRDSGGGELFF
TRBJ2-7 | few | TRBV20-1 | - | TGCAGTGCTAGAGATCAAAGCTATTCCTACGAGCAGTACTTC | CSARDQSYSYEQYF
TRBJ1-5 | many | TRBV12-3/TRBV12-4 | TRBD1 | TGTGCCAGCAGTCAAGGACAGGGCAATCAGCCCCAGCATTTT | CASSQGQGNQPQHF
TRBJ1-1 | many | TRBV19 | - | TGTGCCAGTAGTTTCTCGGGCCCGAACACTGAAGCTTTCTTT | CASSFSGPNTEAFF
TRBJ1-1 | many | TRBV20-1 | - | TGCAGTGCCGATCAAGGGAACACTGAAGCTTTCTTT | CSADQGNTEAFF
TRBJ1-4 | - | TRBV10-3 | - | TGTGCCATCAGTGAGGGTGAGGGAACTAATGAAAAACTGTTTTTT | CAISEGEGTNEKLFF
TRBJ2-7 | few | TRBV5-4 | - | TGTGCCAGCAGCTTAAAGACGGGAAACGAGCAGTACTTC | CASSLKTGNEQYF
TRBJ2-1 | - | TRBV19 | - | TGTGCCAGTAGGCTCACTAGAACCGGTGAGCAGTTCTTC | CASRLTRTGEQFF
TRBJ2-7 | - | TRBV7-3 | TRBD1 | TGTGCCAGCAGCTTAACACAGGGGGCCGAGCAGTACTTC | CASSLTQGAEQYF
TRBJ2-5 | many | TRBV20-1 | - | TGCAGTGCTAGTTTCGGAGACCAAGAGACCCAGTACTTC | CSASFGDQETQYF
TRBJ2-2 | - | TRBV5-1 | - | TGCGCCAGCAGCTGGTCCGGGGAGCTGTTTTTT | CASSWSGELFF
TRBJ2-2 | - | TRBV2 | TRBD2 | TGTGCCAGCAGCGTAGCGGGGTTGAACACCGGGGAGCTGTTTTTT | CASSVAGLNTGELFF
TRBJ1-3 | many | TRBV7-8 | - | TGTGCCAGCAGCACCTATTCGGGGGCATCTGGAAACACCATATATTTT | CASSTYSGASGNTIYF
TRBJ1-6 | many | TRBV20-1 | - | TGCAGTGCTAGGACTAGTGGGTCCTATAATTCACCCCTCCACTTT | CSARTSGSYNSPLHF
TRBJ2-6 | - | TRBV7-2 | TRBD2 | TGTGCCAGCAGCTCCGCCGGGGGGGCCGTACTGACTTTC | CASSSAGGAVLTF
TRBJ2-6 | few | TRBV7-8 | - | TGTGCCAGCAGCCAAGAAGGATTGCCACAGGGTCGTGTGACTGGGGCCAACGTCCTGACTTTC | CASSQEGLPQGRVTGANVLTF
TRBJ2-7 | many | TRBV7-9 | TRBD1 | TGTGCCAGCAGCTTAGCGCACACAGGGGACGAGCAGTACTTC | CASSLAHTGDEQYF
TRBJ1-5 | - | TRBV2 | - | TGTGCCAGCACGCGAGGGATGGATCAGCCCCAGCATTTT | CASTRGMDQPQHF
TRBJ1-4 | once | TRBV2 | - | TGTGCCAGCAGTTTATTAAGCGAAAATGAAAAACTGTTTTTT | CASSLLSENEKLFF
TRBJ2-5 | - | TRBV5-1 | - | TGCGCCAGCAGGCCCCTCAGGGACCAAGAGACCCAGTACTTC | CASRPLRDQETQYF
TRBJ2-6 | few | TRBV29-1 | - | TGCAGCGGACGGGGGGCCAACGTCCTGACTTTC | CSGRGANVLTF
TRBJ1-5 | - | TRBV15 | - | TGTGCCACCAACAGTGAAGGCGGGTATCAGCCCCAGCATTTT | CATNSEGGYQPQHF
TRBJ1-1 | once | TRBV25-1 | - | TGTGCCAGCAGTGACAGGGGAACTGATGAAGCTTTCTTT | CASSDRGTDEAFF
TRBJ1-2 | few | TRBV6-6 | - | TGTGCCAGCAGTTACCGGGCACCTAACTATGGCTACACCTTC | CASSYRAPNYGYTF
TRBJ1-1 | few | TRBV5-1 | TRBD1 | TGCGCCAGCAGCCCGGGACAGGCCGCCTCTGAAGCTTTCTTT | CASSPGQAASEAFF
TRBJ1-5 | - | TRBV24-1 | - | TGTGCCACCAGTGATACGAGAGGGGACGGTCAGCCCCAGCATTTT | CATSDTRGDGQPQHF
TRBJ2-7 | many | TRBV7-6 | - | TGTGCCAGCAGCTTAACCGGGGACACCTACGAGCAGTACTTC | CASSLTGDTYEQYF
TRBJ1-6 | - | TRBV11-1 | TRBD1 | TGTGCCAGCAGCAGCCAACTACAGGGGACGGGTTCACCCCTCCACTTT | CASSSQLQGTGSPLHF
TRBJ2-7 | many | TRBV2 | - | TGTGCCAGCAAGAGGGACAATAACGAGCAGTACTTC | CASKRDNNEQYF
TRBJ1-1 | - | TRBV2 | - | TGTGCCAGCCAAGCCGAGAACACTGAAGCTTTCTTT | CASQAENTEAFF
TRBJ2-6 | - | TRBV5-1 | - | TGCGCCAGCAGCTTTGGGGCCAACGTCCTGACTTTC | CASSFGANVLTF
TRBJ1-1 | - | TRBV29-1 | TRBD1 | TGCAGCGTTGGGCAGGGGGCGAGGACTGAAGCTTTCTTT | CSVGQGARTEAFF
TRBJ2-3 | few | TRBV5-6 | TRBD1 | TGTGCCAGCAGCCCAACCAGGGACAGGGGGCGTACAGATACGCAGTATTTT | CASSPTRDRGRTDTQYF
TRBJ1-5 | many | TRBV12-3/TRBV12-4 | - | TGTGCCAGCAGCCTATCCCGTGAGCGGGACCAGCATTTT | CASSLSRERDQHF
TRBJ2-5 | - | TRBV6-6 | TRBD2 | TGTGCCAGCAGTTACTTCCGGGCCCCGGGGGGGACCCAGTACTTC | CASSYFRAPGGTQYF
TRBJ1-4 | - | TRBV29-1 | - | TGCAGCGTTGGTCTCCCTAAAGTGCCTTTT | CSVGLPKVPF
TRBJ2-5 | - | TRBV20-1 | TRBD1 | TGCAGTGCGACGACAGGGGGCGAGACAGATACGCAGTACTTC | CSATTGGETDTQYF
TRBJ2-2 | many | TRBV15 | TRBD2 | TGTGCCACCAGCAGAGCCGGGACTACCACCGGGGAGCTGTTTTTT | CATSRAGTTTGELFF
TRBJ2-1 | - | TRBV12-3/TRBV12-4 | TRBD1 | TGTGCCAGCAGTGATCTACGACAGGGCCCATACGGTGAGCAGTTCTTC | CASSDLRQGPYGEQFF
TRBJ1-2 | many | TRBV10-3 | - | TGTGCCAGTAACCAGGGCGGCGGCTACACCTTC | CASNQGGGYTF
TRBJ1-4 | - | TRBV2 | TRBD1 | TGTGCCAGCAGCCGAGGCAGTAGGACAGGAGCAACTAATGAAAAACTGTTTTTT | CASSRGSRTGATNEKLFF
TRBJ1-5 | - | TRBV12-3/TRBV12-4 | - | TGTGCCAACAGCCCCACAGGGAGTCAGCCCCAGCATTTT | CANSPTGSQPQHF
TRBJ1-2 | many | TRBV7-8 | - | TGTGCCAGCAGCTTAGGGAAAGGGAGGATATATGGCTACACCTTC | CASSLGKGRIYGYTF